This entry lists 6 T cell receptor beta chains sequenced from one sample in a study of blood T cell repertoires in COVID-19. Produced via immunoSEQ multiplex PCR; TCRdb's table is partial and in-frame only. The sample lists about 170,000 clones; approximately 88% were seen once. Sequenced: peripheral blood. These receptors came from a woman aged 60-75 years with acute or convalescent COVID-19.

The rearrangement links TRBV7-2 to TRBJ2-1; D possibly corresponds to TRBD1 (5 bases). Germline CDR1 SGHTA, CDR2 FQGNSA. The CDR3 loop spans 13 amino acids. Trimming removed 6 bases at V and 6 bases at J, with 12 bases between. CDR3 sequence: CASSLTDFNEQFF. The CDR3 DNA sequence: TGTGCCAGCAGTTTGACAGATTTCAATGAGCAGTTCTTC.

This clone has just a few counts. V is TRBV2 and J is TRBJ2-7, with 9 bases fitting TRBD1. V gave up 6 bases and J gave up 9 bases; unmatched junction bases: 6. The CDR3 totals 12 residues. Germline CDR1 reads SNHLY; CDR2 reads FYNNEI. This CDR3 reads CASREKDRGQYF. CDR3 nucleotides: TGTGCCAGCAGGGAAAAGGACAGGGGGCAGTACTTC.

V is TRBV28 and J is TRBJ1-2; 7 bases fit TRBD1. Germline V gene lookup returns CDR1 MDHEN and CDR2 SYDVKM. CDR3 length equals 14 residues. V was pared by 2 bases and J by 4 bases, with 4 bases of the junction left unmatched. CDR3 in amino acids: CASSLVGQIYGYTF. CDR3 coding DNA: TGTGCCAGCAGTTTAGTGGGACAGATCTATGGCTACACCTTC.

This chain joins TRBV28 and TRBJ1-2, with D maybe TRBD1 (5 bases). Looked up from germline, CDR1 is MDHEN and CDR2 is SYDVKM. The ends were cut back, 7 bases at V and 0 bases at J, with 12 bases in the middle. The CDR3 totals 14 residues. The CDR3 bases are TGTGCCAGCAAGGGGAGGGTCCCTAACTATGGCTACACCTTC. Amino acids: CASKGRVPNYGYTF.

This chain uses TRBV4-3 with TRBJ2-1; 10 bases match TRBD1. The length of the CDR3 is 16 residues. Germline assignment: CDR1 LGHNA and CDR2 YSLEER. V gave up 4 bases and J gave up 8 bases; unmatched junction bases: 11. The chain's CDR3 is CASSLLLGTGVDEQFF. CDR3 sequence (DNA): TGCGCCAGCAGCCTATTACTAGGGACAGGGGTCGATGAGCAGTTCTTC.

This sequence joins TRBV18 and TRBJ2-7, with 14 bases aligning to TRBD2. CDR1 and CDR2 (germline): KGHSH, LQKENI. The CDR3 spans 15 residues. The V segment lost 3 bases and the J segment 2 bases; nucleotides outside the gene matches: 0. The CDR3 DNA reads TGTGCCAGCTCACCGGGACTAGCGGGAGCCTACGAGCAGTACTTC. This sequence encodes CASSPGLAGAYEQYF.